The rows below give T cell receptor beta chains drawn from one sample of a study of blood T cells in healthy people across ages. TCRdb ran MiXCR on the 5' RACE reads and lists one entry per CDR3 protein. The data contain 600,000 to 1,000,000 distinct CDR3 sequences, approximately 25% of them singletons. The same specimen was also included in a second study, on T cells of mothers and their children.

The sequenced sample was blood. These receptors were taken from a boy between 10 and 17 years old in good health. The CDR3 runs from the conserved cysteine through the conserved F or W. Fields, in order: D gene, V gene, J gene, clone size, CDR3 protein, CDR3 DNA. A D gene is named only where the DNA matches it firmly. Clone size appears in some rows only: once, few, many, or a class for an expanded clone.

D: NA; V: TRBV28; J: TRBJ2-3; size: few; CDR3: CASTDTTTRKNEDTQYF; DNA: TGTGCCAGCACCGACACGACGACTAGAAAAAATGAGGATACGCAGTATTTT
D: NA; V: TRBV6-2/TRBV6-3; J: TRBJ1-2; size: few; CDR3: CASSYGGVRGTYYDYTF; DNA: TGTGCCAGCAGTTATGGAGGTGTCCGAGGGACCTACTATGACTACACCTTC
D: TRBD1; V: TRBV3-1; J: TRBJ2-3; size: few; CDR3: CASSHRDSRTDTQYF; DNA: TGTGCCAGCAGCCACCGGGACAGTCGAACAGATACGCAGTATTTT
D: TRBD1; V: TRBV27; J: TRBJ1-2; size: NA; CDR3: CASRKGGQDYYGYTF; DNA: TGTGCCAGCAGAAAGGGAGGACAGGATTACTATGGCTACACCTTC
D: TRBD1; V: TRBV6-1; J: TRBJ2-1; size: NA; CDR3: CASSADRVSNEQFF; DNA: TGTGCCAGCAGTGCAGACAGGGTATCGAATGAGCAGTTCTTC
D: TRBD1; V: TRBV28; J: TRBJ2-7; size: few; CDR3: CASKVGGQRLFEQYF; DNA: TGTGCCAGCAAGGTAGGGGGACAGCGGCTGTTCGAGCAGTACTTC
D: TRBD2; V: TRBV11-2; J: TRBJ2-5; size: once; CDR3: CASSLASAGAALRETQYF; DNA: TGTGCCAGCAGCTTAGCTTCAGCGGGAGCGGCCCTGCGAGAGACCCAGTACTTC
D: TRBD1; V: TRBV4-2; J: TRBJ1-4; size: NA; CDR3: CASSQVSGGGEKLFF; DNA: TGTGCCAGCAGCCAAGTTTCAGGGGGAGGGGAAAAACTGTTTTTT
D: NA; V: TRBV14; J: TRBJ2-3; size: NA; CDR3: CASSHSPDTSTDTQYF; DNA: TGTGCCAGCAGCCACAGCCCGGACACAAGCACAGATACGCAGTATTTT
D: NA; V: TRBV5-1; J: TRBJ2-3; size: NA; CDR3: CASSSGRARSTDTQYF; DNA: TGCGCCAGCAGCTCGGGTAGGGCCCGAAGCACAGATACGCAGTATTTT
D: TRBD2; V: TRBV7-9; J: TRBJ2-1; size: NA; CDR3: CASSQGLAGDEQFF; DNA: TGTGCCAGCAGCCAGGGACTAGCTGGGGATGAGCAGTTCTTC
D: NA; V: TRBV29-1; J: TRBJ2-5; size: few; CDR3: CSVEPGEYQETQYF; DNA: TGCAGCGTAGAACCGGGAGAGTACCAAGAGACCCAGTACTTC
D: TRBD1; V: TRBV20-1; J: TRBJ1-2; size: NA; CDR3: CSALDRESLYGYTF; DNA: TGCAGTGCTCTGGACAGGGAAAGTCTATATGGCTACACCTTC
D: TRBD1; V: TRBV12-3/TRBV12-4; J: TRBJ2-1; size: few; CDR3: CASRDRTGFTHEQFF; DNA: TGTGCCAGCAGAGATAGGACAGGGTTCACCCATGAGCAGTTCTTC
D: NA; V: TRBV12-3/TRBV12-4; J: TRBJ1-1; size: few; CDR3: CASSLGASGTEAFF; DNA: TGTGCCAGCAGTTTGGGGGCCTCGGGCACTGAAGCTTTCTTT
D: NA; V: TRBV12-3/TRBV12-4; J: TRBJ1-1; size: few; CDR3: CASRSGFIEAFF; DNA: TGTGCCAGCAGATCGGGGTTCATTGAAGCTTTCTTT
D: NA; V: TRBV6-5; J: TRBJ1-1; size: NA; CDR3: CASSYSRAVPYTEAFF; DNA: TGTGCCAGCAGTTACTCGAGGGCAGTCCCCTACACTGAAGCTTTCTTT
D: NA; V: TRBV19; J: TRBJ2-7; size: few; CDR3: CASGIAGEYYEQYF; DNA: TGTGCCAGTGGTATAGCAGGGGAGTACTACGAGCAGTACTTC
D: TRBD2; V: TRBV10-3; J: TRBJ2-4; size: NA; CDR3: CAISELAGERDIQYF; DNA: TGTGCCATCAGTGAGTTAGCGGGAGAGAGGGACATTCAGTACTTC
D: TRBD1; V: TRBV7-2; J: TRBJ1-1; size: NA; CDR3: CASSSRTGITEAFF; DNA: TGTGCCAGCAGCTCCCGGACAGGGATCACTGAAGCTTTCTTT
D: NA; V: TRBV7-9; J: TRBJ1-2; size: NA; CDR3: CASSLSLEGYGYTF; DNA: TGTGCCAGCAGCTTGTCGCTTGAGGGATATGGCTACACCTTC
D: TRBD2; V: TRBV20-1; J: TRBJ2-3; size: NA; CDR3: CSAKIAGGADTQYF; DNA: TGCAGTGCTAAAATAGCGGGAGGGGCAGATACGCAGTATTTT
D: TRBD2; V: TRBV20-1; J: TRBJ2-7; size: NA; CDR3: CSARPSGKGEQYF; DNA: TGCAGTGCCAGACCCAGCGGGAAGGGCGAGCAGTACTTC
D: TRBD1; V: TRBV5-1; J: TRBJ1-2; size: NA; CDR3: CASSRDRWKSPGIYGYTF; DNA: TGCGCCAGCAGCAGGGACAGGTGGAAGAGCCCGGGTATCTATGGCTACACCTTC
D: TRBD1; V: TRBV20-1; J: TRBJ2-7; size: NA; CDR3: CSARDPGGPSYEQYF; DNA: TGCAGTGCTAGAGATCCAGGGGGACCCTCCTACGAGCAGTACTTC
D: TRBD1; V: TRBV29-1; J: TRBJ1-1; size: NA; CDR3: CSVDTGVSTEAFF; DNA: TGCAGCGTCGACACAGGGGTTAGCACTGAAGCTTTCTTT
D: NA; V: TRBV7-9; J: TRBJ1-2; size: NA; CDR3: CASSFMTDPLYGYTF; DNA: TGTGCCAGCAGCTTCATGACAGACCCCCTCTATGGCTACACCTTC
D: NA; V: TRBV4-1; J: TRBJ2-3; size: NA; CDR3: CASSQGVTVDTQYF; DNA: TGCGCCAGCAGCCAAGGGGTGACGGTGGATACGCAGTATTTT
D: NA; V: TRBV7-9; J: TRBJ2-1; size: NA; CDR3: CASSLGGAGEGVYEQFF; DNA: TGTGCCAGCAGCTTAGGAGGAGCCGGAGAGGGAGTTTATGAGCAGTTCTTC
D: TRBD1; V: TRBV7-8; J: TRBJ2-1; size: NA; CDR3: CASSSVGTGEVNEQFF; DNA: TGTGCCAGCAGCTCAGTTGGGACAGGGGAGGTCAATGAGCAGTTCTTC
D: NA; V: TRBV6-2/TRBV6-3; J: TRBJ1-2; size: few; CDR3: CASSPYPTKGDGYTF; DNA: TGTGCCAGCAGTCCTTACCCGACTAAGGGGGATGGCTACACCTTC
D: NA; V: TRBV15; J: TRBJ1-1; size: NA; CDR3: CATSRDLGSTEAFF; DNA: TGTGCCACCAGCAGAGATCTAGGGAGCACTGAAGCTTTCTTT
D: NA; V: TRBV2; J: TRBJ2-5; size: NA; CDR3: CASSENREETQYF; DNA: TGTGCCAGCAGTGAAAACAGGGAAGAGACCCAGTACTTC
D: NA; V: TRBV20-1; J: TRBJ2-6; size: NA; CDR3: CSARANTGANVLTF; DNA: TGCAGTGCTAGAGCGAACACTGGGGCCAACGTCCTGACTTTC
D: TRBD1; V: TRBV29-1; J: TRBJ2-5; size: NA; CDR3: CSVDETGGRTQYF; DNA: TGCAGCGTTGACGAGACAGGGGGCCGTACCCAGTACTTC
D: TRBD1; V: TRBV20-1; J: TRBJ2-1; size: few; CDR3: CSARDETGSDVDEQFF; DNA: TGCAGTGCTAGAGACGAGACAGGGTCAGATGTGGATGAGCAGTTCTTC
D: NA; V: TRBV4-3; J: TRBJ1-2; size: NA; CDR3: CASSQDRGQTYGYTF; DNA: TGCGCCAGCAGCCAAGATCGGGGGCAGACCTATGGCTACACCTTC
D: NA; V: TRBV28; J: TRBJ2-1; size: NA; CDR3: CASSHGVSRSYNEQFF; DNA: TGTGCCAGCAGCCACGGGGTATCGAGGTCCTACAATGAGCAGTTCTTC
D: NA; V: TRBV7-2; J: TRBJ2-1; size: NA; CDR3: CASGTQRRNNEQFF; DNA: TGTGCCAGCGGAACCCAGCGTCGGAACAATGAGCAGTTCTTC
D: NA; V: TRBV29-1; J: TRBJ1-1; size: few; CDR3: CSVTPGTGRGSTEAFF; DNA: TGCAGCGTAACACCCGGGACGGGACGCGGGAGCACTGAAGCTTTCTTT
D: NA; V: TRBV7-3; J: TRBJ2-1; size: few; CDR3: CASSPNHSPEQFF; DNA: TGTGCCAGCAGCCCCAACCACAGCCCTGAGCAGTTCTTC
D: NA; V: TRBV12-3/TRBV12-4; J: TRBJ2-5; size: few; CDR3: CASSTHTATQETQYF; DNA: TGTGCCAGCAGTACGCATACAGCGACCCAAGAGACCCAGTACTTC
D: NA; V: TRBV4-3; J: TRBJ1-2; size: few; CDR3: CASSDVGRRNFYGYTF; DNA: TGCGCCAGCAGCGACGTAGGACGGCGCAATTTCTATGGCTACACCTTC
D: TRBD1; V: TRBV7-9; J: TRBJ2-1; size: NA; CDR3: CASSLGRDRYYNEQFF; DNA: TGTGCCAGCAGCTTAGGGCGGGACAGGTATTACAATGAGCAGTTCTTC
D: NA; V: TRBV28; J: TRBJ2-3; size: few; CDR3: CASLGAGDTDTQYF; DNA: TGTGCCAGCCTGGGGGCGGGAGACACAGATACGCAGTATTTT
D: TRBD1; V: TRBV24-1; J: TRBJ1-1; size: NA; CDR3: CATSDSKKGAIEAFF; DNA: TGTGCCACCAGTGATTCCAAAAAGGGGGCGATTGAAGCTTTCTTT
D: NA; V: TRBV7-9; J: TRBJ2-5; size: NA; CDR3: CASSPTQGDGETQYF; DNA: TGTGCCAGCAGCCCCACACAGGGAGACGGAGAGACCCAGTACTTC
D: NA; V: TRBV12-3/TRBV12-4; J: TRBJ1-1; size: few; CDR3: CASSSRDSSPRAFF; DNA: TGTGCCAGCAGCTCCCGGGACTCTTCCCCCAGAGCTTTCTTT
D: NA; V: TRBV29-1; J: TRBJ2-3; size: few; CDR3: CSVDPVADTQYF; DNA: TGCAGCGTTGACCCGGTAGCAGATACGCAGTATTTT
D: TRBD1; V: TRBV27; J: TRBJ2-1; size: NA; CDR3: CASSPEAGGNEQFF; DNA: TGTGCCAGCAGCCCTGAGGCAGGGGGCAATGAGCAGTTCTTC
D: NA; V: TRBV5-1; J: TRBJ1-1; size: NA; CDR3: CASSLGGSAATEAFF; DNA: TGCGCCAGCAGCTTGGGGGGATCGGCGGCAACTGAAGCTTTCTTT
D: NA; V: TRBV12-3/TRBV12-4; J: TRBJ2-7; size: NA; CDR3: CASTYLPGIDEQYF; DNA: TGTGCCAGCACCTACCTCCCAGGGATCGACGAGCAGTACTTC
D: NA; V: TRBV2; J: TRBJ2-7; size: NA; CDR3: CASSPPVWEPFEQYF; DNA: TGTGCCAGCAGTCCCCCTGTGTGGGAACCATTCGAGCAGTACTTC
D: NA; V: TRBV25-1; J: TRBJ1-2; size: NA; CDR3: CASSELGSYGYTF; DNA: TGTGCCAGCAGTGAATTGGGCAGCTATGGCTACACCTTC
D: NA; V: TRBV20-1; J: TRBJ2-6; size: once; CDR3: CSARDEGESGANVLTF; DNA: TGCAGTGCTAGAGATGAGGGGGAAAGTGGGGCCAACGTCCTGACTTTC